The entry that follows covers one T cell receptor (beta chain) sequence. The antigen is unknown. From the 5' RACE reads, TCRdb called clonotypes with MiXCR, one entry per CDR3 protein. Of some 320,000 distinct CDR3 sequences in the sample, about 10% were seen once. This record belongs to a study of T cells after yellow fever vaccination. The wider study: In the case of low-cell-number fractions, SMART-Seq v4 Ultra Low Input was used for preparation. Study-level findings and limits: Some clonotypes were seen in both the CD4 and the CD8 compartments. These made up a small share and likely arose from convergent recombination.

Germline assignment: CDR1 DFQATT and CDR2 SNEGSKA (reference sequence). The CDR3 is 15 amino acids. The ends were cut back, 2 bases at V and 4 bases at J, with 17 bases in the middle. The chain couples TRBV20-1 to TRBJ2-5, with D maybe TRBD2 (5 bases). This specimen consisted of CD4+ T cells sorted from PBMCs, obtained 5 days after the yellow fever booster vaccination. The sequence was collected from a man aged 18 to 35 who received the YFV17D yellow fever vaccine. The DNA for the CDR3 is TGCAGTGCTAGATCCCCGGGGTCCGGGTTAGAGACCCAGTACTTC. Protein: CSARSPGSGLETQYF.